This T cell receptor beta chain is from a study of OX40 agonist ivuxolimab in advanced cancers. Study details: Patients undergoing dose escalation presented with hepatocellular carcinoma, melanoma, renal cell or head and neck cancer. Three patients showed partial responses: one hepatocellular carcinoma and two cutaneous melanoma cases. Notes on the study in general: There were also nonresponders showing low normalized T-cell clonal expansion. There were, on average, more expanded clones in CD8+ T cells than in CD4+.

V lost 5 bases and J lost 8; bases outside the gene matches: 11. This CDR3 is 15 amino acids long. The germline CDR1 and CDR2 sequences are MNHEY and SMNVEV (reference sequence). Repertoires were generated with immunoSEQ multiplex PCR, while TCRdb's copy carries only in-frame clones and drops some. Found here are around 65,000 clones, approximately 90% of them singletons; the top ten hold roughly 12%. Of note for this clone: Its antigen is unknown.

This chain connects TRBV27 to TRBJ2-1; the match to TRBD1 covers 8 bases. This TCR derives from an adult with an advanced solid tumor such as melanoma, head and neck, liver or kidney cancer. The specimen was CD4+ or CD8+ T cells sorted from blood, collected in a trial of the OX40 agonist ivuxolimab. CDR3 nucleotides: TGTGCCAGCAGTGTGGGAACAGGGGGTATGGATGAGCAGTTCTTC. Its protein is CASSVGTGGMDEQFF.